The 14 T cell receptor beta chains below come from one sample, sequenced in a study of cytomegalovirus exposure and HLA in healthy donors. Amplification used 60 Vbeta primers and 13 Jbeta primers. Assay: immunoSEQ multiplex PCR; the TCRdb copy retains only in-frame clones and omits some. The table records tens of thousands of clones, around 86% of them present only once. Source material: PBMCs. These receptors were collected from a female donor in good health and CMV-seronegative.

This chain links TRBV6-5 with TRBJ1-5, with 7 bases fitting TRBD1. Germline CDR1 is MNHEY and CDR2 is SVGAGI. J gave up 6 bases and V 2 bases, and 7 bases lay outside the gene matches. This CDR3 has 15 amino acids. CDR3 in DNA: TGTGCCAGCAGTTACCCTAAACAGGGGATTCAGCCCCAGCATTTT. Its protein product is CASSYPKQGIQPQHF.

The J gene is TRBJ2-7, the V gene TRBV27; 7 bases line up with TRBD2. Germline V CDR1 and CDR2: MNHEY, SMNVEV (reference sequence). The V and J ends lost 5 bases and 2 bases, in that order; junction bases with no gene match: 6. CDR3 length equals 14 residues. In DNA, the CDR3 is TGTGCCAGCAGTCCCGCTAGCGGAGCCTACGAGCAGTACTTC. Its translation is CASSPASGAYEQYF.

The gene calls are TRBV5-1 and TRBJ1-6; no firm D call. CDR1 is SGHRS, CDR2 YFSETQ, per germline. V lost 0 bases and J lost 9, with 13 bases in between. The length of the CDR3 is 15 residues. The CDR3 sequence is CASSLAGTGSSPLHF. The CDR3 DNA reads as TGCGCCAGCAGCTTGGCCGGTACGGGGAGTTCACCCCTCCACTTT.

This chain's CDR3 is CASSETGTGDDSNQPQHF. CDR3 sequence (DNA): TGCGCCAGCAGTGAAACCGGGACAGGGGATGATAGCAATCAGCCCCAGCATTTT. The rearrangement links TRBV10-1 to TRBJ1-5; 10 nucleotides agree with TRBD1. V lost 3 bases, J lost 0 bases, and 8 bases stayed unmatched. CDR1 and CDR2 from the germline V gene are WNHNN and SYGVQD (reference sequence). The CDR3 totals 18 residues.

The V call is TRBV19, the J call TRBJ2-1; D unclear. CDR1 is LNHDA, CDR2 SQIVND, per germline (reference sequence). Trimming took 1 base from V and 9 from J, leaving 13 bases between them. The CDR3 sequence is 14 residues long. CDR3 sequence: CASSIGSAYGEQFF. In DNA form, the CDR3 reads TGTGCCAGTAGTATAGGGTCAGCGTACGGTGAGCAGTTCTTC.

The chain recombines TRBV19 with TRBJ2-6, with 7 bases aligning to TRBD2. The CDR3 runs to 18 residues. Germline-derived CDR1 and CDR2 are LNHDA and SQIVND (reference sequence). After removal of 6 bases from V and 0 bases from J, the junction contained 11 bases not matched to a gene. DNA for the CDR3: TGTGCCAGTAGCCTTTGGGGGGGTCGGACCTCTGGGGCCAACGTCCTGACTTTC. This codes for CASSLWGGRTSGANVLTF.

The J gene is TRBJ2-7, the V gene TRBV27; D may be TRBD1 (5 bases). This CDR3 is 14 amino acids long. The germline CDR1 and CDR2 sequences are MNHEY and SMNVEV (reference sequence). The ends were cut back, 0 bases at V and 2 bases at J, with 8 bases in the middle. The CDR3 coding sequence is TGTGCCAGCAGTTTATCCAGGGTCACCTACGAGCAGTACTTC. Its protein product is CASSLSRVTYEQYF.

This clone appeared a single time. The J gene is TRBJ2-7, the V gene TRBV7-9, with 7 nucleotides matching TRBD2. CDR3 size: 16 residues. Germline CDR1 and CDR2: SEHNR and FQNEAQ (reference sequence). Trimming cost V 5 bases and J 3 bases; bases outside gene matches: 13. The CDR3: CASSATGGIGIYEQYF. In DNA, the CDR3 is TGTGCCAGCAGCGCCACGGGAGGTATAGGGATCTACGAGCAGTACTTC. Variable domain in full (rest from reference TRBV7-9 and TRBJ2-7): DTGVSQNPRHKITKRGQNVTFRCDPISEHNRLYWYRQTLGQGPEFLTYFQNEAQLEKSRLLSDRFSAERPKGSFSTLEIQRTEQGDSAMYLCASSATGGIGIYEQYFGPGTRLTVT.

This CDR3 reads CASSWGLTNTGELFF. CDR3 nucleotide sequence: TGTGCCAGCAGCTGGGGACTGACGAACACCGGGGAGCTGTTTTTT. The chain is built from TRBV11-3 and TRBJ2-2; a weak D match, TRBD2 (6 bases). The CDR3 totals 15 residues. V was trimmed by 4 bases and J by 0 bases, leaving 9 bases between them. Germline loops: CDR1 SGHNT, CDR2 YENEEA.

The V call is TRBV19, the J call TRBJ2-1; 8 nucleotides agree with TRBD2. The CDR3 is 14 amino acids. V dropped 3 bases and J dropped 6; count of bases not matched to a gene: 4. The germline CDR1 and CDR2 sequences are LNHDA and SQIVND (reference sequence). Here the CDR3 reads CASSMSGSRNEQFF. Here the CDR3 DNA reads TGTGCCAGTAGTATGAGCGGGAGCCGCAATGAGCAGTTCTTC.

This clone was picked up one time. The genes are TRBV7-9 and TRBJ1-1; a weak D match, TRBD1 (5 bases). The V end was cut by 1 base, the J end by 0 bases, with 9 bases between. The germline V gene has CDR1 SEHNR and CDR2 FQNEAQ (reference sequence). The CDR3 is made up of 15 amino acids. For the CDR3, the DNA is TGTGCCAGCAGCTTAGTTGGGGGGGTGAACACTGAAGCTTTCTTT. This gives the protein CASSLVGGVNTEAFF.

V usage is TRBV27 and J usage is TRBJ2-3; 10 bases are shared with TRBD2. The CDR3 is made up of 15 amino acids. The germline V gene encodes CDR1 MNHEY and CDR2 SMNVEV (reference sequence). Unmatched junction bases numbered 6, after V lost 6 bases and J lost 3 bases. This chain's CDR3 is CASSLSGRWTDTQYF. The CDR3 nucleotides read TGTGCCAGCAGCCTTAGCGGGAGGTGGACAGATACGCAGTATTTT.

V gene TRBV2 combines with J gene TRBJ1-6; possibly TRBD1 for D (6 bases). The V and J ends lost 3 bases and 6 bases respectively, with 9 bases between them. The germline CDR1 and CDR2 sequences are SNHLY and FYNNEI. The CDR3 loop spans 14 amino acids. The CDR3 sequence is CASSDRGGNSPLHF. CDR3 coding DNA: TGTGCCAGCAGTGACAGGGGTGGTAATTCACCCCTCCACTTT.

This rearrangement joins TRBV6-4 to TRBJ2-1; possibly TRBD1 for D (5 bases). The CDR3 is 13 residues long. Trimming took off 5 bases at V and 4 bases at J, with 9 bases between the two ends. CDR1 MRHNA and CDR2 SNTAGT come from the germline V gene. The DNA of the CDR3 is TGTGCCAGCAGTAAACAGGAATACAATGAGCAGTTCTTC. Amino acids: CASSKQEYNEQFF.